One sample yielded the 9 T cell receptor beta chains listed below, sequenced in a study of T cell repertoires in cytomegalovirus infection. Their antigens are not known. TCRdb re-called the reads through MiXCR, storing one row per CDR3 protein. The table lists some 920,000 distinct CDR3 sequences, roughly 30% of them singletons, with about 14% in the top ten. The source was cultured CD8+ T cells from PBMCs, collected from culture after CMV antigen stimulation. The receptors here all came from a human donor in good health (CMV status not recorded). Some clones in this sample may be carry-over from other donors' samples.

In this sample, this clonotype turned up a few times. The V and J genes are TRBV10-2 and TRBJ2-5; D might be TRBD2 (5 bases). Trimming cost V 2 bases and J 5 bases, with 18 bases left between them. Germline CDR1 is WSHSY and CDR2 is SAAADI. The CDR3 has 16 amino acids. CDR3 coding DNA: TGCGCCAGCAGTGAGATACTAGATCTATGGGCCGAGACCCAGTACTTC. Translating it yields CASSEILDLWAETQYF.

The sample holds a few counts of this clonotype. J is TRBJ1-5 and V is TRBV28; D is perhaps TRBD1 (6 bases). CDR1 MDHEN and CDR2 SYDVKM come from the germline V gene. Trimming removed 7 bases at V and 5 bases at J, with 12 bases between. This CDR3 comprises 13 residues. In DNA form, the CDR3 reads TGTGCCAGCACCCTGACAGGTTATCAGCCCCAGCATTTT. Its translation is CASTLTGYQPQHF.

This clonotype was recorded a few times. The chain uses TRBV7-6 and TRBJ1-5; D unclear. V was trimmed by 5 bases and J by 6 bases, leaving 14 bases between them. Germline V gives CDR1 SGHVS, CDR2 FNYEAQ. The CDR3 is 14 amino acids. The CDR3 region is CASSLQGTPQPQHF. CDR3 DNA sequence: TGTGCCAGCAGCCTTCAAGGTACTCCTCAGCCCCAGCATTTT.

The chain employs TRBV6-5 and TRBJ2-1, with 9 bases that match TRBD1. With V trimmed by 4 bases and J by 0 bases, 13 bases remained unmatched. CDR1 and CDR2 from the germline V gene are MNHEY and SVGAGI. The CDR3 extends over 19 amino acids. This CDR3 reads CASSSTLSGTGTSYNEQFF. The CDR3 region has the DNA TGTGCCAGCAGTTCTACTCTGTCCGGGACAGGGACCTCCTACAATGAGCAGTTCTTC.

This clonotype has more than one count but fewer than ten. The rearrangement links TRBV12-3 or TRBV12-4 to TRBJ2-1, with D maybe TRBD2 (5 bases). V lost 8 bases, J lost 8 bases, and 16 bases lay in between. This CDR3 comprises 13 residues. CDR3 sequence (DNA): TGTGCCAGCTCCGGCATCGGGGAAGATGAGCAGTTCTTC. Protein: CASSGIGEDEQFF.

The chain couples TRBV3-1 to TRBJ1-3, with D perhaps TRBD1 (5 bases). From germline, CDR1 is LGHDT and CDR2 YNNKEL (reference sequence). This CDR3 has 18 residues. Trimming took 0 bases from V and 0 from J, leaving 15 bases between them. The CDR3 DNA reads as TGTGCCAGCAGCCAAGATCGGGGGGGGACCGTCTCTGGAAACACCATATATTTT. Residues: CASSQDRGGTVSGNTIYF.

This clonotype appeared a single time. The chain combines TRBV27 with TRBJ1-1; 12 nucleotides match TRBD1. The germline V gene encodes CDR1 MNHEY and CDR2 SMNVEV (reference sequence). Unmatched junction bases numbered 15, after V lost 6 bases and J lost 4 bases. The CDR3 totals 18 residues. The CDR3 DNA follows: TGTGCCAGCAGCCCTTACCGGGACAGGGGGCGGGTAGGCACTGAAGCTTTCTTT. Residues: CASSPYRDRGRVGTEAFF.

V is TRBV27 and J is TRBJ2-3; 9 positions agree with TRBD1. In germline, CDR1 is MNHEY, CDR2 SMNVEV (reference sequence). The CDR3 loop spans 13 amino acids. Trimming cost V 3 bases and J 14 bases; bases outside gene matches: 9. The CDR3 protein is CASSFLGDRAPYF. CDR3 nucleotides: TGTGCCAGCAGTTTCCTAGGGGACAGGGCCCCGTATTTT.

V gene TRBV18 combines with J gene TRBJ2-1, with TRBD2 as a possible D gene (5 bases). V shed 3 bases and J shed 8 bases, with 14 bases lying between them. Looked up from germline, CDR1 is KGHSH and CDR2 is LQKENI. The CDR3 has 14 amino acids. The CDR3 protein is CASSPGGFSYEQFF. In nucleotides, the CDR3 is TGTGCCAGCTCACCCGGAGGATTCAGCTATGAGCAGTTCTTC.